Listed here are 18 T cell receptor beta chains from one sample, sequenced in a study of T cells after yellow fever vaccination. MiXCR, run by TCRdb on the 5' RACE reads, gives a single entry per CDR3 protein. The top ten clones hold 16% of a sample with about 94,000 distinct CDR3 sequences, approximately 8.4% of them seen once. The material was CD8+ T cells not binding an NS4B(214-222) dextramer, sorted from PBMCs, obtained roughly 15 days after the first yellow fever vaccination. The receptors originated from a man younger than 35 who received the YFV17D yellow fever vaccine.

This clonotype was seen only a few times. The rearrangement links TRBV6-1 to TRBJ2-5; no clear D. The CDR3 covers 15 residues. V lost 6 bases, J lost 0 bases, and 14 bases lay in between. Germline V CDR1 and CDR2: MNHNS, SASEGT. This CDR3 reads CASSPPGGDQETQYF. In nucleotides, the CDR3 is TGTGCCAGCAGCCCACCCGGTGGGGACCAAGAGACCCAGTACTTC.

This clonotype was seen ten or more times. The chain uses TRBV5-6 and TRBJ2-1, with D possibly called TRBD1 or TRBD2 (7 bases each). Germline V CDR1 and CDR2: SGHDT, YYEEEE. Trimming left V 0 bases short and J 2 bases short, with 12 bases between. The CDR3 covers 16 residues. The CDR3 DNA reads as TGTGCCAGCAGCTTGGCCAGGGGGGGGGCCTACAATGAGCAGTTCTTC. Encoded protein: CASSLARGGAYNEQFF. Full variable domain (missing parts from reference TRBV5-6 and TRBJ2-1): DAGVTQSPTHLIKTRGQQVTLRCSPKSGHDTVSWYQQALGQGPQFIFQYYEEEERQRGNFPDRFSGHQFPNYSSELNVNALLLGDSALYLCASSLARGGAYNEQFFGPGTRLTVL.

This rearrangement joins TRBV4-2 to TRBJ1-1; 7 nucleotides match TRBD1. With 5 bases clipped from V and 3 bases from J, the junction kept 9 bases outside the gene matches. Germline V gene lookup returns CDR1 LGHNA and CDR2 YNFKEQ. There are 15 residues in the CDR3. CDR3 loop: CASSEQGPEDTEAFF. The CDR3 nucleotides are TGTGCCAGCAGCGAACAGGGGCCCGAGGACACTGAAGCTTTCTTT.

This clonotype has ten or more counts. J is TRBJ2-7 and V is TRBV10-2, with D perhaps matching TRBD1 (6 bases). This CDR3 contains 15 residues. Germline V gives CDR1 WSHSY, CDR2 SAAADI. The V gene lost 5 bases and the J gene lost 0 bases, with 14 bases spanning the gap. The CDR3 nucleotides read TGCGCCAGCAGTACAAGGACAGCGTTCTCCTACGAGCAGTACTTC. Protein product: CASSTRTAFSYEQYF.

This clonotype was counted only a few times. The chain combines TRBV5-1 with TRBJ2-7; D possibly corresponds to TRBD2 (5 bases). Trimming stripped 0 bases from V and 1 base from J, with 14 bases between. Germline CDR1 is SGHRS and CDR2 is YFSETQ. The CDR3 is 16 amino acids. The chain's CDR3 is CASSLESGFKSYEQYF. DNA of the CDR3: TGCGCCAGCAGCTTGGAGTCGGGATTCAAATCCTACGAGCAGTACTTC.

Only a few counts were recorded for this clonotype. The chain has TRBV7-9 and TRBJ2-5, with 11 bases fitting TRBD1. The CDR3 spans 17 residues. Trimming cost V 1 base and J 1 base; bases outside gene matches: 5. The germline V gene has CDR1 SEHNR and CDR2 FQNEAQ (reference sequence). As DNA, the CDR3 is TGTGCCAGCAGCTTAGGCCGGACAGGGGGCATCCAAGAGACCCAGTACTTC. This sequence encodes CASSLGRTGGIQETQYF.

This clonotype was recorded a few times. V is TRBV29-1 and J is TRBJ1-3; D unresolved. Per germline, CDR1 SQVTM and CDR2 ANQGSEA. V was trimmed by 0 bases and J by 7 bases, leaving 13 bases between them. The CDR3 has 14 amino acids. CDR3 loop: CSVEDRSVLNTIYF. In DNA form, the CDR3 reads TGCAGCGTTGAAGATCGGTCGGTGCTCAACACCATATATTTT.

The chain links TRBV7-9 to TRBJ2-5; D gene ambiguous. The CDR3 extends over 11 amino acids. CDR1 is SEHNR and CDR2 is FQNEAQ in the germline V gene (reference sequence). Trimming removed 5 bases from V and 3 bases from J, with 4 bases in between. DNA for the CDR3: TGTGCCAGCAGCGATAAAGAGACCCAGTACTTC. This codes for CASSDKETQYF.

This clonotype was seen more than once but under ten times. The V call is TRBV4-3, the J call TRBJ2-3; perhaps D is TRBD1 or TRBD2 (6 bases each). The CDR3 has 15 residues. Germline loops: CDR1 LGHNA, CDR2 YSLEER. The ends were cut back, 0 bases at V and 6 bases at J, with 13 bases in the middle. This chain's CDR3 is CASSQDAGEEDTQYF. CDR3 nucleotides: TGCGCCAGCAGCCAAGATGCAGGGGAGGAGGATACGCAGTATTTT.

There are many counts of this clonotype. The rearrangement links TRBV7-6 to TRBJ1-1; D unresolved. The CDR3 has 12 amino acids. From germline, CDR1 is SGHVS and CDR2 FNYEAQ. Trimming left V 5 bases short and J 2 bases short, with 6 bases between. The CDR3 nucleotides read TGTGCCAGCAGCCCACCTAACACTGAAGCTTTCTTT. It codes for CASSPPNTEAFF.

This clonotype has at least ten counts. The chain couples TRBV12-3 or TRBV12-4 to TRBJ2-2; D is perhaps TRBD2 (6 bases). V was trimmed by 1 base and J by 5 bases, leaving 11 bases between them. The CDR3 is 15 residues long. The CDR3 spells CASSLGGVSTGELFF. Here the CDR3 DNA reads TGTGCCAGCAGTTTAGGGGGGGTCTCGACCGGGGAGCTGTTTTTT.

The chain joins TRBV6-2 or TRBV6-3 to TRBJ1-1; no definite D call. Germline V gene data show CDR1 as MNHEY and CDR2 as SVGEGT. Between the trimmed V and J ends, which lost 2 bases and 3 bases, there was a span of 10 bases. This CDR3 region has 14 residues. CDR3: CASSYPEAYTEAFF. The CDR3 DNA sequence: TGTGCCAGCAGTTACCCCGAGGCTTACACTGAAGCTTTCTTT.

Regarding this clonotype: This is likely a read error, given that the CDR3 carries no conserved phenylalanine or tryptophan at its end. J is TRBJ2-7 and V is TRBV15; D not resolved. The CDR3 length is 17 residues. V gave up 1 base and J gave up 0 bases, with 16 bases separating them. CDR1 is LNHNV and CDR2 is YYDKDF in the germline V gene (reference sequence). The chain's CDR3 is CATSRGINVADSYEQYD. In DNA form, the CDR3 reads TGTGCCACCAGCAGAGGTATTAACGTGGCAGACTCCTACGAGCAGTACGAC.

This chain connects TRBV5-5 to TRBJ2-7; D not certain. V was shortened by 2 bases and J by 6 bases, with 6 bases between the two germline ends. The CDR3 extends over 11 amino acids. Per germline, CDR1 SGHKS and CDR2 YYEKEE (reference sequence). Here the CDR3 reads CASSFEGEQYF. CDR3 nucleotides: TGTGCCAGCAGCTTTGAAGGCGAGCAGTACTTC.

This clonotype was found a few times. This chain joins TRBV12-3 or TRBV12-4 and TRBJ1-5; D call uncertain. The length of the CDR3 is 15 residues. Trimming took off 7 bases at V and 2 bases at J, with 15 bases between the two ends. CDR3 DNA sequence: TGTGCCAGCACCAAGGGCTCCGCAGGCAATCAGCCCCAGCATTTT. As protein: CASTKGSAGNQPQHF.

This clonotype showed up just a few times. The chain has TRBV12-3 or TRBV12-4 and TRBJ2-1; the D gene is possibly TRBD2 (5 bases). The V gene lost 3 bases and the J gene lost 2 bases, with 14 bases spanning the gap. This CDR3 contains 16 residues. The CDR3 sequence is CASSLRLASPYNEQFF. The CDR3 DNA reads TGTGCCAGCAGTTTGCGTTTGGCTAGCCCCTACAATGAGCAGTTCTTC.

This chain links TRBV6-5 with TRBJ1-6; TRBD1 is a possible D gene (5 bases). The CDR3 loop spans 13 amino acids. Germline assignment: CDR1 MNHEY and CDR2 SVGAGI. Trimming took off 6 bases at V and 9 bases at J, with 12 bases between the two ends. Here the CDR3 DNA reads TGTGCCAGCAGGGCATCCAGGGCTTCACCCCTCCACTTT. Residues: CASRASRASPLHF.

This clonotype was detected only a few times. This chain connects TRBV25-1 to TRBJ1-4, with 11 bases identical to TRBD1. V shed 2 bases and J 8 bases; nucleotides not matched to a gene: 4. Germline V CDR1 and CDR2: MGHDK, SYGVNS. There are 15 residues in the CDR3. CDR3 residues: CASSERTGGLEKLFF. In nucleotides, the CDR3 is TGTGCCAGCAGTGAAAGGACAGGGGGCTTAGAAAAACTGTTTTTT. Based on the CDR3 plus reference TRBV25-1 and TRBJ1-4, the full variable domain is EADIYQTPRYLVIGTGKKITLECSQTMGHDKMYWYQQDPGMELHLIHYSYGVNSTEKGDLSSESTVSRIRTEHFPLTLESARPSHTSQYLCASSERTGGLEKLFFGSGTQLSVL.